The rows below give T cell receptor beta chains drawn from one sample of a study of OX40 agonist ivuxolimab in advanced cancers. Using immunoSEQ multiplex PCR, the repertoire was profiled, and TCRdb retains in-frame clones only, with some absent. Here the sample spans 35,000 to 45,000 clones, 80% being singletons. The specimen was CD4+ or CD8+ T cells sorted from blood, collected in a trial of the OX40 agonist ivuxolimab. The receptors were sampled from an adult with an advanced solid tumor such as melanoma, head and neck, liver or kidney cancer. Both conserved end residues are part of each CDR3.

J,V,CDR3
TRBJ1-5,TRBV4-1,CASSQDRTGNQPQHF
TRBJ2-3,TRBV30,CAWSVGRSTSTDTQYF
TRBJ2-3,TRBV5-1,CASSLVRRTSGGGADTQYF
TRBJ1-2,TRBV5-1,CASSLAGTASLRGYTF
TRBJ1-4,TRBV4-2,CASSQTGATNEKLFF
TRBJ2-4,TRBV4-1,CASSQGGRTGESEYF
TRBJ1-1,TRBV11-2,CASSIGTGGLNTEAFF
TRBJ2-2,TRBV18,CASSPGLSYTGELFF
TRBJ2-7,TRBV4-1,CASSHTHGGSSSYEQYF
TRBJ2-3,TRBV9,CASSPELARTDTQYF
TRBJ2-4,TRBV30,CAGGGQNIQYF
TRBJ1-1,TRBV2,CASRVQGWDTEAFF
TRBJ2-2,TRBV19,CASSIGGQAVTGELFF
TRBJ2-4,TRBV6-4,CASRQGIAKNIQYF
TRBJ1-5,TRBV2,CASSEAQAGGPQHF
TRBJ2-2,TRBV5-1,CASKDLWGEAGELFF
TRBJ2-2,TRBV6-1,CASSERAGNTGELFF
TRBJ2-1,TRBV28,CASSLLSGGEDEQFF
TRBJ2-1,TRBV19,CASSIGRLAGDNEQFF
TRBJ2-1,TRBV6-1,CATVSGQGSYNEQFF
TRBJ2-3,TRBV29-1,CSVEGTSGGLGDTQYF
TRBJ1-3,TRBV7-9,CASSFDWGAAGNTIYF
TRBJ2-7,TRBV6-1,CASSEEGQDYEQYF
TRBJ1-3,TRBV28,CASSLNTLSGNTIYF
TRBJ2-2,TRBV7-3,CASSFSGRGHGELFF
TRBJ1-5,TRBV2,CASSSDGGGSQPQHF
TRBJ2-2,TRBV19,CASSDRGKTGELFF
TRBJ1-5,TRBV11-2,CASSLEGTGQPQHF
TRBJ1-6,TRBV5-5,CASSRDINSPLHF
TRBJ2-1,TRBV11-2,CASSFGDGSYNEQFF
TRBJ2-1,TRBV5-6,CASSFPSTLRNSYNEQFF
TRBJ2-5,TRBV6-5,CASSLWSVGETQYF
TRBJ2-7,TRBV4-3,CASSDRGVAGAYEQYF
TRBJ2-5,TRBV18,CASSPPPGTSDVQETQYF
TRBJ2-1,TRBV28,CASNRDRVGNEQFF
TRBJ2-2,TRBV5-1,CASSLDGGGLATGELFF
TRBJ2-2,TRBV27,CASSFKGQGSGELFF
TRBJ2-7,TRBV19,CASSIGEGPYEQYF
TRBJ2-3,TRBV5-5,CASVSYGGRGDTQYF
TRBJ2-7,TRBV6-5,CASSYSMAYSYEQYF
TRBJ2-7,TRBV7-8,CASSRLPIGHEQYF
TRBJ2-7,TRBV6-5,CASSYSNRYYEQYF
TRBJ1-5,TRBV5-5,CASSLTGDQPQHF
TRBJ1-5,TRBV7-9,CASSLDTNQPQHF